What follows are 30 T cell receptor beta chains derived from one specimen sequenced in a study of cytomegalovirus exposure and HLA in healthy donors. PCR was performed using 60 Vbeta and 13 Jbeta primers. The repertoire was sequenced with immunoSEQ multiplex PCR; TCRdb's copy has only in-frame clones and lacks some. The sample gives about 120,000 clones, about 81% of which show up once; about 1.8% is in the top ten. The sequenced material came from PBMCs. The receptors stem from a man aged 35 to 55 in good health and CMV-seronegative.

This chain's CDR3 is CASMGGQNYGYTF. In DNA form, the CDR3 reads TGTGCCAGCATGGGTGGGCAGAACTATGGCTACACCTTC. V and J are TRBV6-1 and TRBJ1-2; no definite D call. CDR1 and CDR2 from the germline V gene are MNHNS and SASEGT. The CDR3 runs 13 residues. Trimming shortened V by 7 bases and J by 2 bases, and 11 bases separated the two germline ends.

This chain links TRBV29-1 with TRBJ2-7, with D possibly being TRBD1 (6 bases). Deletions cut 4 bases from V and 4 bases from J, with 14 bases between. The CDR3 extends over 13 amino acids. CDR1 and CDR2 (germline): SQVTM, ANQGSEA. For the CDR3, the DNA is TGCAGCGTTGTCACAGGGAAATCATACGAGCAGTACTTC. Protein sequence: CSVVTGKSYEQYF.

This clone has more than one count but fewer than ten. This chain uses TRBV7-3 with TRBJ2-3; TRBD1 agrees at 10 bases. Losses at the gene ends were 5 bases for V and 2 bases for J; bases not matched to a gene: 16. Germline CDR1 reads SGHTA; CDR2 reads FQGTGA. The CDR3 runs 19 residues. CDR3 residues: CASSLTGGKPPKHTDTQYF. The CDR3 region has the DNA TGTGCCAGCAGCCTGACAGGGGGCAAGCCTCCCAAGCACACAGATACGCAGTATTTT.

The chain couples TRBV6-1 to TRBJ1-1; weak D call: TRBD1 (6 bases). V lost 10 bases to trimming and J lost 1 base, with 13 bases between them. This CDR3 region has 13 residues. The germline CDR1 and CDR2 sequences are MNHNS and SASEGT. DNA of the CDR3: TGTGCCACCGAGGCGACAGGGAACACTGAAGCTTTCTTT. Protein sequence: CATEATGNTEAFF.

This chain joins TRBV19 and TRBJ2-2; D might be TRBD1 (6 bases). The CDR3 loop spans 15 amino acids. V dropped 9 bases and J dropped 1 base, with 15 bases sitting between them. Germline CDR1 reads LNHDA; CDR2 reads SQIVND (reference sequence). CDR3 in amino acids: CASSKTGVNTGELFF. In nucleotides, the CDR3 is TGTGCCAGCTCAAAGACAGGTGTGAACACCGGGGAGCTGTTTTTT.

The rearrangement uses TRBV5-1 and TRBJ1-3, with D possibly being TRBD1 (6 bases). V shed 4 bases and J shed 2 bases, with 13 bases lying between them. CDR1 is SGHRS and CDR2 is YFSETQ in the germline V gene. The CDR3 is made up of 15 amino acids. In DNA, the CDR3 is TGCGCCAGCAGCGAACAGGGAAGGACTGGAAACACCATATATTTT. Translating gives CASSEQGRTGNTIYF.

The rearrangement uses TRBV10-3 and TRBJ2-1, with D possibly being TRBD1 (6 bases). V was pared by 2 bases and J by 5 bases, with 7 bases between. This CDR3 is built from 13 residues. Germline CDR1 reads ENHRY; CDR2 reads SYGVKD. As DNA, the CDR3 is TGTGCCATCAGTGAGGGGACAAACAATGAGCAGTTCTTC. It is translated as CAISEGTNNEQFF.

The CDR3 sequence is CASRERGTSTYNEQFF. The CDR3 bases are TGTGCCAGTAGGGAGCGGGGGACCTCAACCTACAATGAGCAGTTCTTC. The rearrangement links TRBV19 to TRBJ2-1; 8 bases line up with TRBD2. This CDR3 has 16 residues. The V and J ends lost 6 bases and 2 bases, in that order; junction bases with no gene match: 9. CDR1 LNHDA and CDR2 SQIVND come from the germline V gene (reference sequence).

This chain joins TRBV30 and TRBJ2-7; 9 bases align to TRBD2. CDR1 is GTSNPN, CDR2 SVGIG, per germline (reference sequence). V shed 5 bases, J shed 4 bases, and the junction held 15 bases outside the gene matches. This CDR3 spans 16 amino acids. Here the CDR3 DNA reads TGTGCCTGGGGGGAGATGAGGGCTAGCGGGAAATACGAGCAGTACTTC. Protein sequence: CAWGEMRASGKYEQYF.

The gene calls are TRBV19 and TRBJ1-1; D not certain. CDR3 size: 14 residues. CDR1 LNHDA and CDR2 SQIVND come from the germline V gene (reference sequence). V dropped 3 bases and J dropped 5 bases, with 13 bases sitting between them. The CDR3 is CASSMGGIGTEAFF. CDR3 DNA: TGTGCCAGTAGTATGGGCGGGATTGGGACTGAAGCTTTCTTT. Variable domain in full (rest from reference TRBV19 and TRBJ1-1): DGGITQSPKYLFRKEGQNVTLSCEQNLNHDAMYWYRQDPGQGLRLIYYSQIVNDFQKGDIAEGYSVSREKKESFPLTVTSAQKNPTAFYLCASSMGGIGTEAFFGQGTRLTVV.

V usage is TRBV29-1 and J usage is TRBJ1-2, with D possibly being TRBD1 (6 bases). The CDR3 covers 13 residues. Germline lookup yields CDR1 SQVTM and CDR2 ANQGSEA. V dropped 5 bases and J dropped 5 bases, with 15 bases sitting between them. The CDR3 here is CSVRSRQAYGYTF. The CDR3 DNA reads as TGCAGCGTTCGTTCGCGACAGGCGTATGGCTACACCTTC.

The chain uses TRBV4-1 and TRBJ2-5; D not certain. The CDR3 is 13 amino acids. From germline, CDR1 is MGHRA and CDR2 YSYEKL. Deletions cut 0 bases from V and 4 bases from J, with 6 bases between. CDR3 residues: CASSQDSGETQYF. The CDR3 DNA sequence: TGCGCCAGCAGCCAAGATAGTGGAGAGACCCAGTACTTC.

This sequence joins TRBV19 and TRBJ2-2; D may be TRBD2 (6 bases). Germline V gene lookup returns CDR1 LNHDA and CDR2 SQIVND (reference sequence). V was pared by 1 base and J by 4 bases, with 7 bases between. CDR3 length: 14 residues. For the CDR3, the DNA is TGTGCCAGTAGTATAGGGGGGGTCACCGGGGAGCTGTTTTTT. Residues: CASSIGGVTGELFF.

The chain joins TRBV18 to TRBJ1-3, with D possibly matching TRBD1 (5 bases). The germline V gene encodes CDR1 KGHSH and CDR2 LQKENI. V was trimmed by 6 bases and J by 4 bases, leaving 19 bases between them. CDR3 size: 16 residues. CDR3 bases: TGTGCCAGCTCCCCCAACCGGCCAGGGCAAGGAAACACCATATATTTT. Protein: CASSPNRPGQGNTIYF.

This clone was seen a few times. This chain links TRBV11-2 with TRBJ2-7; 8 bases are shared with TRBD1. The V and J ends lost 1 base and 3 bases, in that order; junction bases with no gene match: 2. The V gene's germline CDR1 is SGHAT and CDR2 FQNNGV. The CDR3 contains 14 residues. This chain's CDR3 is CASSLAGGGYEQYF. The CDR3 coding sequence is TGTGCCAGCAGCTTAGCAGGGGGCGGCTACGAGCAGTACTTC.

V and J are TRBV5-1 and TRBJ1-4; the match to TRBD1 covers 9 bases. The CDR3 has 15 residues. Losses at the gene ends were 5 bases for V and 4 bases for J; bases not matched to a gene: 6. CDR1 is SGHRS, CDR2 YFSETQ, per germline. The CDR3 DNA follows: TGCGCCAGCAGAACGGGACAGGGCTTTAATGAAAAACTGTTTTTT. Translating it yields CASRTGQGFNEKLFF.

The V gene is TRBV11-3, the J gene TRBJ2-1; no reliable D call. The V gene's germline CDR1 is SGHNT and CDR2 YENEEA. Trimming pared 0 bases from V and 0 bases from J, leaving 12 bases between. The CDR3 has 17 residues. CDR3 nucleotides: TGTGCCAGCAGCTTAGATCGAGGTCCGAGCTCCTACAATGAGCAGTTCTTC. As protein: CASSLDRGPSSYNEQFF.

The chain has TRBV5-6 and TRBJ2-7; TRBD2 aligns across 7 bases. V was clipped by 4 bases and J by 2 bases; unmatched bases: 12. Germline CDR1 and CDR2: SGHDT and YYEEEE. The CDR3 consists of 16 residues. CDR3 in DNA: TGTGCCAGCAGCCCAATCCGGGACTACCGGACCTACGAGCAGTACTTC. This gives the protein CASSPIRDYRTYEQYF.

This chain uses TRBV4-3 with TRBJ1-3; D may be TRBD1 (5 bases). Germline values: CDR1 LGHNA, CDR2 YSLEER. V lost 1 base to trimming and J lost 4 bases, with 14 bases between them. The length of the CDR3 is 16 residues. CDR3 amino acids: CASSQVGRGLGNTIYF. Written as DNA, the CDR3 is TGCGCCAGCAGCCAAGTTGGGAGGGGCCTGGGAAACACCATATATTTT.

This chain links TRBV10-1 with TRBJ1-5; 8 nucleotides match TRBD1. Germline V gene data show CDR1 as WNHNN and CDR2 as SYGVQD (reference sequence). V was clipped by 8 bases and J by 0 bases; unmatched bases: 15. The CDR3 runs 18 residues. CDR3 amino acids: CASPGTGIAENSNQPQHF. The CDR3 nucleotides read TGCGCCAGCCCCGGGACAGGAATAGCTGAGAATAGCAATCAGCCCCAGCATTTT.

This clone came up a few times. V usage is TRBV9 and J usage is TRBJ1-1; D is undetermined. The CDR3 is 12 residues long. Trimming took 3 bases from V and 8 from J, leaving 11 bases between them. CDR1 SGDLS and CDR2 YYNGEE come from the germline V gene. The CDR3 spells CASSDWGAEAFF. CDR3 DNA: TGTGCCAGCAGCGACTGGGGAGCCGAAGCTTTCTTT.

V and J are TRBV25-1 and TRBJ2-1, with a possible D match to TRBD2 (6 bases). The germline V gene has CDR1 MGHDK and CDR2 SYGVNS. The V end lost 5 bases, the J end lost 3 bases, and 11 bases lay between the germline ends. This CDR3 contains 14 residues. CDR3 sequence reads: CASSRGTLYNEQFF. For the CDR3, the DNA is TGTGCCAGCAGTCGCGGGACCCTCTACAATGAGCAGTTCTTC.

Notes on this clone: At one of its ends the junction is not consistent with the germline gene, which may arise from a read error. The rearrangement uses TRBV7-3 and TRBJ2-4; tentative D call: TRBD2 (6 bases). The germline V gene has CDR1 SGHTA and CDR2 FQGTGA. This CDR3 has 14 residues. The CDR3 DNA sequence: TGTGCCAGCAGCCGCGGGACTCTTGAAAACAGTCAGTACTTC. This sequence encodes CASSRGTLENSQYF.

The chain is built from TRBV9 and TRBJ2-5, with 9 bases that match TRBD1. The assigned J gene may be wrong: the sequence end matches TRBJ2-7 better. CDR3 length: 18 residues. The V gene's germline CDR1 is SGDLS and CDR2 YYNGEE. The CDR3 region is CASSKSPGTGTRPYEQYF. The CDR3 DNA sequence: TGTGCCAGCAGTAAAAGTCCCGGGACAGGGACGAGGCCCTACGAGCAGTACTTC.

This clone was found a few times. The J gene is TRBJ1-5, the V gene TRBV6-5; the match to TRBD1 covers 7 bases. V shed 2 bases and J 9 bases; nucleotides not matched to a gene: 4. Germline CDR1 MNHEY, CDR2 SVGAGI. This CDR3 has 13 residues. The CDR3 is CASSYRGRGPQHF. In DNA form, the CDR3 reads TGTGCCAGCAGTTACAGGGGGCGGGGGCCCCAGCATTTT.

The chain links TRBV30 to TRBJ1-5; 7 bases fit TRBD1. Germline CDR1 GTSNPN, CDR2 SVGIG (reference sequence). The CDR3 has 12 residues. V dropped 5 bases and J dropped 5; count of bases not matched to a gene: 3. The CDR3 region is CAWGTEDQPQHF. The DNA for the CDR3 is TGTGCCTGGGGGACAGAAGATCAGCCCCAGCATTTT. The full variable domain, completed using reference TRBV30 and TRBJ1-5, is SQTIHQWPATLVQPVGSPLSLECTVEGTSNPNLYWYRQAAGRGLQLLFYSVGIGQISSEVPQNLSASRPQDRQFILSSKKLLLSDSGFYLCAWGTEDQPQHFGDGTRLSIL.

The rearrangement links TRBV19 to TRBJ1-1; possibly TRBD1 for D (6 bases). There are 13 residues in the CDR3. CDR1 is LNHDA and CDR2 is SQIVND in the germline V gene (reference sequence). V lost 8 bases to trimming and J lost 5 bases, with 15 bases between them. The CDR3 DNA reads as TGTGCCAGTCAGGGGCTGTTGAGGACTGAAGCTTTCTTT. Encoded protein: CASQGLLRTEAFF.

V gene TRBV15 combines with J gene TRBJ1-5, with D possibly being TRBD1 (6 bases). The CDR3 spans 14 residues. The V gene's germline CDR1 is LNHNV and CDR2 YYDKDF (reference sequence). The V end was cut by 0 bases, the J end by 5 bases, with 8 bases between. The CDR3: CATSRDHRDQPQHF. DNA for the CDR3: TGTGCCACCAGCAGAGATCACAGGGATCAGCCCCAGCATTTT.

This rearrangement joins TRBV5-1 to TRBJ2-1; a possible D gene is TRBD2 (6 bases). Germline CDR1 and CDR2: SGHRS and YFSETQ. The CDR3 loop spans 10 amino acids. V gave up 7 bases and J gave up 12 bases, with 11 bases separating them. The CDR3 is CASPGTWQFF. In DNA form, the CDR3 reads TGCGCCAGCCCCGGGACTTGGCAGTTCTTC.

The J gene is TRBJ2-1, the V gene TRBV19, with 9 nucleotides matching TRBD2. V shed 3 bases, J shed 5 bases, and the junction held 20 bases outside the gene matches. The CDR3 has 20 residues. The V gene's germline CDR1 is LNHDA and CDR2 SQIVND (reference sequence). The CDR3 spells CASSIPGLAGILRGNNEQFF. As DNA, the CDR3 is TGTGCCAGTAGTATCCCCGGGCTAGCGGGAATTCTCAGGGGGAACAATGAGCAGTTCTTC.